This T cell receptor (beta chain) comes out of a study of control samples from healthy donors and cancer patients. The data were produced by immunoSEQ multiplex PCR, yet TCRdb's version contains in-frame clones alone and is incomplete. Of just over 150,000 clones in the sample, roughly 90% were seen once. The sample comprised blood. The sequence derives from a man aged 25-45 years in good health.

CDR3 nucleotide sequence: TGCGCCAGCAGCTTTTGGAATCCGAGCTCCTACAATGAGCAGTTCTTC. It encodes CASSFWNPSSYNEQFF. The J gene is TRBJ2-7, the V gene TRBV5-1; D is unresolved. The J call is uncertain, as TRBJ2-1 better fits the DNA end. The length of the CDR3 is 16 residues. Germline V gene data show CDR1 as SGHRS and CDR2 as YFSETQ.